Below are 4 T cell receptor beta chains sequenced from a single sample in a study of T cell responses to AZD1222 COVID-19 vaccine listed by TCRdb under 2021. In light of the paper, this sample's time point label describes: baseline before first vaccination. Receptors were amplified or captured by the immunoSEQ multiplex PCR assay. The source is immuneACCESS, and TCRdb retained only in-frame sequences with V and J called. Part of the clones is not carried over; for the studies checked, unresolved V genes explain less than half of this, and the remainder is unexplained. The sample yields some 100,000 clones; roughly 90% were counted once. Clones ranked in the top ten supply approximately 22% of the sample. This material consisted of peripheral blood, taken on day 0 of AZD1222 vaccination. These TCRs come from an adult in good health.

This clone was recorded only once. This chain links TRBV6-2 or TRBV6-3 with TRBJ1-4; D is possibly TRBD1 (6 bases). Trimming stripped 4 bases from V and 6 bases from J, with 9 bases between. This CDR3 has 13 residues. CDR1 is MNHEY and CDR2 is SVGEGT in the germline V gene. The CDR3 is CASSWGRDEKLFF. CDR3 coding DNA: TGTGCCAGCAGTTGGGGGCGTGATGAAAAACTGTTTTTT.

The chain recombines TRBV12-3 or TRBV12-4 with TRBJ1-3; no reliable D call. CDR3 length: 13 residues. V lost 11 bases, J lost 0 bases, and 11 bases lay in between. CDR3 sequence: CALRRDSGNTIYF. DNA of the CDR3: TGTGCCCTCCGAAGAGACTCTGGAAACACCATATATTTT.

This clone is a singleton in its sample. V gene TRBV6-5 combines with J gene TRBJ2-1; no firm D call. V was shortened by 2 bases and J by 10 bases, with 12 bases between the two germline ends. CDR3 length: 13 amino acids. Germline values: CDR1 MNHEY, CDR2 SVGAGI. The CDR3 is CASSYPDRREQFF. The CDR3 nucleotides read TGTGCCAGCAGTTACCCTGACCGTCGGGAGCAGTTCTTC.

The J gene is TRBJ2-3, the V gene TRBV6-2 or TRBV6-3; D unclear. Germline V CDR1 and CDR2: MNHEY, SVGEGT. V lost 5 bases and J 5 bases, leaving 5 bases between the germline ends. The length of the CDR3 is 11 residues. CDR3 sequence: CASSGEDTQYF. As DNA, the CDR3 is TGTGCCAGCAGTGGAGAAGATACGCAGTATTTT.